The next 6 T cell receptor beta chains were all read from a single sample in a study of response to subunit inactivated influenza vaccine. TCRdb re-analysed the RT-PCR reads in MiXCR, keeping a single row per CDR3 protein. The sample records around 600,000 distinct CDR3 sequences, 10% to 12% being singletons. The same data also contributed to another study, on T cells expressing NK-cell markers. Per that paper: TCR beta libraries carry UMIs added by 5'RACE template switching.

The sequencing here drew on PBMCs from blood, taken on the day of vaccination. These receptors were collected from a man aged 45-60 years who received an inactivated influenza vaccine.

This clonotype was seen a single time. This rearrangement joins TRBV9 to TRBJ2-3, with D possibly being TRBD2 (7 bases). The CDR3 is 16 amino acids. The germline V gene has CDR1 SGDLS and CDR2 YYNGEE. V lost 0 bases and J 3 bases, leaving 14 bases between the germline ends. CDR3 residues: CASSVEGGGPTDTQYF. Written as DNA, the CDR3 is TGTGCCAGCAGCGTAGAGGGGGGAGGGCCGACAGATACGCAGTATTTT.

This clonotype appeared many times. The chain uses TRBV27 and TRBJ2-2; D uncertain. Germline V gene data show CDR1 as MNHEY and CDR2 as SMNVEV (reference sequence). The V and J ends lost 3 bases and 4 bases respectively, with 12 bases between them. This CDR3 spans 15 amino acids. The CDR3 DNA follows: TGTGCCAGCAGTTTGTTGGGCCCTACCACCGGGGAGCTGTTTTTT. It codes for CASSLLGPTTGELFF.

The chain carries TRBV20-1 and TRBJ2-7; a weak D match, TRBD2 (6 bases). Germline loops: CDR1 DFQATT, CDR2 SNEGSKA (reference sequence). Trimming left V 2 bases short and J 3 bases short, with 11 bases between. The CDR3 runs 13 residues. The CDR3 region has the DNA TGCAGTGCTAGATCGAGTAGCGGCTACGAGCAGTACTTC. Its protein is CSARSSSGYEQYF.

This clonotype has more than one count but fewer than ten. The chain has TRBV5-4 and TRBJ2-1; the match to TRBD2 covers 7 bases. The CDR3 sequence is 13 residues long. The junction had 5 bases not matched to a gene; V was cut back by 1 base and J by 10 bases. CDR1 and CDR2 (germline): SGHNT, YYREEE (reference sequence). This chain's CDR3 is CASSLTSAPEQFF. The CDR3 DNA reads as TGTGCCAGCAGCTTGACTAGCGCACCGGAGCAGTTCTTC.

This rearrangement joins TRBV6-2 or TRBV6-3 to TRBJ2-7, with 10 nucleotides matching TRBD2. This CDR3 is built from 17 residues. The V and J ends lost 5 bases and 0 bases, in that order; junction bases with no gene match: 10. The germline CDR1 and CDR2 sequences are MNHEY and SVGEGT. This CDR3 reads CASSTLAGALYSYEQYF. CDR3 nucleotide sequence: TGTGCCAGCAGTACCCTAGCGGGGGCCCTATACTCCTACGAGCAGTACTTC.

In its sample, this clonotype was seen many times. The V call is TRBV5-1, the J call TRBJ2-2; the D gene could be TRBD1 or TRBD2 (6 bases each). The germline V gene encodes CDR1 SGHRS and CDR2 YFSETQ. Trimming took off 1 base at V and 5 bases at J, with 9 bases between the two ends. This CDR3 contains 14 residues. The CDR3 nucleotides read TGCGCCAGCAGCTTGCGGGGGCGGACCGGGGAGCTGTTTTTT. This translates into CASSLRGRTGELFF. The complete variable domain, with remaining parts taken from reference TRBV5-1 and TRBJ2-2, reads KAGVTQTPRYLIKTRGQQVTLSCSPISGHRSVSWYQQTPGQGLQFLFEYFSETQRNKGNFPGRFSGRQFSNSRSEMNVSTLELGDSALYLCASSLRGRTGELFFGEGSRLTVL.